This TCR beta chain was profiled in a study of shared clonotypes between healthy human individuals. Study-wide context: Each donor's CD8 memory used one plate, CD8 naive two, each CD4 subset three. Study-wide results and caveats: Among non-shared clonotypes, generation probabilities were lower than among those shared by all four donors. Depth was large, yet rarefaction showed that sorted-subset sequencing was incomplete.

Concerning this clone: Antigen unknown.

Only in-frame clones appear in the TCRdb table, and some are missing; sequencing was by immunoSEQ multiplex PCR. Seen here are about 1.5 million clones, around 97% observed once, and the top ten hold over 1%. The clonotype originates from a young man in good health. Sequenced sample: naive CD4+ T cells sorted from blood. Subset denoted: CD45RA+ positively selected.

CDR3 nucleotide sequence: TGTGCCAGCAGCCACCCAGCGGGATTAGCAGATACGCAGTATTTT. As protein: CASSHPAGLADTQYF. The rearrangement uses TRBV14 and TRBJ2-3; TRBD2 matches at 7 bases. The V and J ends lost 3 bases and 4 bases, in that order; junction bases with no gene match: 7. This CDR3 spans 15 amino acids. CDR1 and CDR2 (germline): SGHDN, FVKESK.